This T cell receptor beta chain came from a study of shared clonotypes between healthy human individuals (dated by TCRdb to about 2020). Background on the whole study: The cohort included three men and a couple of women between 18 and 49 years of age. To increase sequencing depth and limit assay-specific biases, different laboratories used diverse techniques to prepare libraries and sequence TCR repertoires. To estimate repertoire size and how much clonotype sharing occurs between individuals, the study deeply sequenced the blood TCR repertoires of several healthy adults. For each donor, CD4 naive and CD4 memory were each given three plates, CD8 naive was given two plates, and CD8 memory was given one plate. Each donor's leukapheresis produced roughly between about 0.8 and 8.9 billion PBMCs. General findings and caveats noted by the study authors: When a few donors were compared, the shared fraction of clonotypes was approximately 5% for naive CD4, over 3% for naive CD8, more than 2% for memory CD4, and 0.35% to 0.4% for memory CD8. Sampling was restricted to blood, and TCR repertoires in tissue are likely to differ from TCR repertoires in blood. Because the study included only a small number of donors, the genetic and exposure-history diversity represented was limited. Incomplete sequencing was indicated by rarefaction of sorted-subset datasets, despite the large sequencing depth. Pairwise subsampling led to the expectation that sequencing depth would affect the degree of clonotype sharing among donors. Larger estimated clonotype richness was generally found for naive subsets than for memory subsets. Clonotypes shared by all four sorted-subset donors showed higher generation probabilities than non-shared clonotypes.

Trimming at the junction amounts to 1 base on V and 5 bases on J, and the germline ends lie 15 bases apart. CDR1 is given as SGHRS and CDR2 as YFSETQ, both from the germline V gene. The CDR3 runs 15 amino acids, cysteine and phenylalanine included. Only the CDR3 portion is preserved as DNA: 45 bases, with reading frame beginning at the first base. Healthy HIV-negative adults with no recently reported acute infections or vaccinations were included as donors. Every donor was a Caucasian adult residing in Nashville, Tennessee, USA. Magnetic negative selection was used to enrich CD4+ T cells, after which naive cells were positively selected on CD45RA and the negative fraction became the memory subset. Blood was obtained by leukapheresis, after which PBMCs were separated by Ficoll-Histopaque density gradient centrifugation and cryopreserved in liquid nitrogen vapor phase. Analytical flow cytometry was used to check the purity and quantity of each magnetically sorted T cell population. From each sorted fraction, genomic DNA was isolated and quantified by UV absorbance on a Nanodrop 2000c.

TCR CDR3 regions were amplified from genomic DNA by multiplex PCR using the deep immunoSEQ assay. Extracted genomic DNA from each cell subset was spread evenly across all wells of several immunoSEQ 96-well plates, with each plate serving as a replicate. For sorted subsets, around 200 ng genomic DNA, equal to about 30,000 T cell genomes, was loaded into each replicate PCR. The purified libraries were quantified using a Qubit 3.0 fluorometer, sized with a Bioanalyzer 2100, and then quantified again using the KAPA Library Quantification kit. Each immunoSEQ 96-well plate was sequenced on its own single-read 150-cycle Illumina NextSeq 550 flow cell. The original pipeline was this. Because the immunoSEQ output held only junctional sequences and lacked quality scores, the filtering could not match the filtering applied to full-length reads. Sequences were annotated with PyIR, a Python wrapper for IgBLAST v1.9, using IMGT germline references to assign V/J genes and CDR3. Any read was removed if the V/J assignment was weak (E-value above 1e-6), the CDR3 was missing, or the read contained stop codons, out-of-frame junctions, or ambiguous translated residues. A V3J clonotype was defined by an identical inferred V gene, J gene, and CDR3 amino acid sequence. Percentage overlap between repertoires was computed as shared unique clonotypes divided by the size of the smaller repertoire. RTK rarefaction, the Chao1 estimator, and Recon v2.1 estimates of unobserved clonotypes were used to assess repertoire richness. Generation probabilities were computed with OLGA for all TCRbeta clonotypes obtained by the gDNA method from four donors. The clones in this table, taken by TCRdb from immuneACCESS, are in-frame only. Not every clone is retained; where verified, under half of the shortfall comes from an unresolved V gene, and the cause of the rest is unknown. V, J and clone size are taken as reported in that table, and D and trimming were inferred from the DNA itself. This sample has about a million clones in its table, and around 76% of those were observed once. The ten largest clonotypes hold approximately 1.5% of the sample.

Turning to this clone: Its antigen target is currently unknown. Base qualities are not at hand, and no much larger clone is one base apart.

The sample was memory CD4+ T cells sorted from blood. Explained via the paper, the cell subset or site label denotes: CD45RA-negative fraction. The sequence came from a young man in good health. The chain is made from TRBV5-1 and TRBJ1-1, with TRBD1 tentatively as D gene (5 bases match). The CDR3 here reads CASSLKVGQGTEAFF. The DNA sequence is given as TGCGCCAGCAGCTTGAAGGTTGGGCAGGGAACTGAAGCTTTCTTT.